This entry lists 5 T cell receptor beta chains sequenced from one sample in a study of blood T cell repertoires in COVID-19. TCRdb's table, derived via immunoSEQ multiplex PCR, lists solely in-frame clones and lacks some. The table records around 280,000 clones, roughly nine tenths of them present only once. The sequenced material came from PBMCs or T cells enriched from blood (not recorded which). These receptor sequences come from a woman aged 40 to 55 who had recovered from COVID-19.

This chain uses TRBV2 with TRBJ2-3, with D perhaps TRBD2 (6 bases). The CDR3 covers 14 residues. The V gene lost 3 bases and the J gene lost 2 bases, with 9 bases spanning the gap. CDR1 SNHLY and CDR2 FYNNEI come from the germline V gene. CDR3 DNA: TGTGCCAGCAGTGATTGGGGACTCACAGATACGCAGTATTTT. This gives the protein CASSDWGLTDTQYF.

The rearrangement links TRBV5-1 to TRBJ1-2; 8 positions match TRBD1. CDR1 is SGHRS, CDR2 YFSETQ, per germline. J was trimmed by 4 bases and V by 3 bases; bases with no gene match: 8. This CDR3 comprises 15 residues. The CDR3 here is CASSSGTQGVYGYTF. The CDR3 DNA reads TGCGCCAGCAGCTCGGGGACACAGGGGGTCTATGGCTACACCTTC.

The J gene is TRBJ2-3, the V gene TRBV7-2; possible D gene TRBD2, 5 bases. CDR3 length: 15 residues. V was shortened by 0 bases and J by 4 bases, with 11 bases between the two germline ends. CDR1 SGHTA and CDR2 FQGNSA come from the germline V gene. The CDR3 protein is CASSLAGAGADTQYF. The CDR3 DNA reads TGTGCCAGCAGCTTAGCGGGTGCGGGTGCAGATACGCAGTATTTT.

The V gene is TRBV18, the J gene TRBJ2-1; D might be TRBD2 (5 bases). Trimming took 0 bases from V and 0 from J, leaving 6 bases between them. The CDR3 length is 15 residues. Germline lookup yields CDR1 KGHSH and CDR2 LQKENI. The CDR3 sequence: CASSPPGDSYNEQFF. The DNA for the CDR3 is TGTGCCAGCTCACCACCCGGGGACTCCTACAATGAGCAGTTCTTC.

V gene TRBV5-1 combines with J gene TRBJ2-5; D is unresolved. The CDR3 is 14 residues long. Trimming shortened V by 0 bases and J by 4 bases, and 10 bases separated the two germline ends. CDR1 is SGHRS, CDR2 YFSETQ, per germline. The CDR3 DNA reads TGCGCCAGCAGCTTGGGTATGACGGGAGAGACCCAGTACTTC. Encoded protein: CASSLGMTGETQYF.